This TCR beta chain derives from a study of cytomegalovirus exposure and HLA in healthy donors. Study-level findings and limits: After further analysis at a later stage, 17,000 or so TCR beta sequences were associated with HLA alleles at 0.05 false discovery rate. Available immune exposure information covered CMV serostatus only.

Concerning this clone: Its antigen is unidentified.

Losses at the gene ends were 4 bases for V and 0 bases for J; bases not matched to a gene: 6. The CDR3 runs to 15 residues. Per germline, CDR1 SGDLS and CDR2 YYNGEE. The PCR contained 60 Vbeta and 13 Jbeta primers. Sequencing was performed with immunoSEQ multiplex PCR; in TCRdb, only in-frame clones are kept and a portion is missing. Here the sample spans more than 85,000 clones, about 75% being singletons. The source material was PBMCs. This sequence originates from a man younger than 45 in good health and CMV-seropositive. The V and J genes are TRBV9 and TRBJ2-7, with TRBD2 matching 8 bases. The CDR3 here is CASSRTGGGSYEQYF. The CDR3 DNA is TGTGCCAGCAGCCGAACCGGGGGGGGCTCCTACGAGCAGTACTTC. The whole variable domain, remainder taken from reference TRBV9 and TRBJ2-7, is DSGVTQTPKHLITATGQRVTLRCSPRSGDLSVYWYQQSLDQGLQFLIQYYNGEERAKGNILERFSAQQFPDLHSELNLSSLELGDSALYFCASSRTGGGSYEQYFGPGTRLTVT.